This T cell receptor beta chain was recorded in a study of untreated major depressive disorder. The method was immunoSEQ multiplex PCR; TCRdb's version includes in-frame clones alone and lacks a portion of them. Counted here are approximately 20,000 clones, 90% to 95% occurring once; the ten biggest clones make up 0.25% to 0.35%. The V gene's germline CDR1 is SGHTA and CDR2 FQGTGA. J was trimmed by 13 bases and V by 4 bases; bases with no gene match: 13. The CDR3 consists of 14 residues. From thawed PBMCs, CD4+ T cells were purified by negative selection. Sequencing was done on a sample of CD4+ T cells from PBMCs. This TCR was sampled from a young man in good health. V and J are TRBV7-3 and TRBJ1-1; TRBD1 agrees at 9 bases. The CDR3 reads CASSSATGGTSLFF. CDR3 nucleotides: TGTGCCAGCAGCTCTGCGACAGGGGGGACTTCTCTTTTCTTT.